What follows is one TCR beta chain and its context. Its target antigen remains unknown. Per-base qualities were not stored, and no clone one base away is much larger. CDR3 length: 16 amino acids, cysteine to phenylalanine. The retained sequence is limited to the CDR3, 48 bases, with the frame set at the first base. Taken from the germline V gene, the CDR1 and CDR2 loops are MRHNA and SNTAGT. V is pruned by 2 bases and J by 0 bases, leaving 7 bases of the junction without a gene match. These data come from a study of cytomegalovirus exposure and HLA in healthy donors (dated by TCRdb to about 2017). Background on the whole study: An earlier analysis of about 530 of the donors reported 276 Gb of sequence data and 100 million to 120 million unique TCR beta sequences obtained from some 200 million T cells. An early release that covered several hundred HLA-typed donors contained approximately 300 gigabases of sequencing data and tens of millions of unique TCR sequences. The genetic ancestry cluster associated with self-reported Caucasian donors included roughly 84% of the approximately 400 genotyped donors. The study aimed to test whether signatures of past pathogen exposure could be identified by cataloging public T cell receptors. The T cell repertoires of 700 or so subjects were profiled by immunosequencing and related to cytomegalovirus serostatus. Along with the approximately 700-subject first cohort, a separate validation cohort of over 90 different subjects was used. High-throughput TCR immunosequencing, statistical association of individual TCRs with disease status, and machine learning were combined to predict cytomegalovirus infection status. A later analysis re-examined previously published TCR beta repertoires from roughly 720 donors and added high-resolution HLA genotyping to investigate patterns of TCR occurrence. Rather than using new phenotypic data, the later analysis identified candidate immune exposures from TCR beta sequences and from how often those sequences occurred across donors. In an earlier analysis of 587 of the donors, high-throughput TCR beta sequencing was used to judge whether each TCR beta V gene segment behaved as functional or pseudogenic. Donor age, sex, ethnicity and CMV serostatus were compiled together with the repertoire data. A later genetic analysis used genome-wide SNP genotypes for about 55% of the 666 donors, treating that subset as a discovery cohort. All discovery cohort repertoires had been generated on a single sequencing platform. Both class I and class II loci were covered by HLA typing, at four-digit resolution. Typing coverage differed by locus: A, B, C, DRB1 and DQB1 were typed in roughly 620-630 donors, DQA1 in about 550, DPA1 in approximately 610, and DPB1 in 450 to 480. Because of strong linkage in the cohort, five DR-DQ haplotypes were treated as single units for association and clustering. Among 398 genotyped donors of the cohort, an average of 235,054 unique TCR beta nucleotide sequences were sequenced per donor, roughly 20% of them non-productive. Here is what the overall study found, with its caveats: An earlier analysis of 587 of the donors showed that most TCR beta V segments appeared in productive rearrangements either about 87% or about 30% of the time, which broadly matched IMGT annotations. The 87-base-pair reads could not distinguish some IMGT-functional V segments, including TRBV6-2 and TRBV6-3, so those segments were excluded. This cohort had only TCR beta chains sequenced, and the lack of alpha or paired-chain data limited which features could be detected. Roughly uniform sequencing depth across donors was assumed in presence/absence analyses, although this assumption may not hold. A cluster of highly shared sequence variants was judged likely to represent a technical artifact of the sequencing pipeline. HLA typing was unavailable for some donors at each locus, so association tests used only the typed subset. Approximately 16 rarely observed V segments, including chromosome 9 orphons, were excluded from the earlier analysis of some 590 of the donors because counts were too low. Specific HLA alleles were associated with 16,951 TCR beta sequences at a false discovery rate of 0.05 in a later analysis. When HLA alleles, especially DR and DQ, strongly co-occurred, TCR associations were difficult to assign to individual alleles. The classifier was reported to diagnose cytomegalovirus status with high specificity and sensitivity in both the original and validation cohorts. Compared with the roughly 710-donor mean, donors in an Asian-associated ancestry cluster had fewer N-insertions in productive TCRs, according to a later genetic analysis. Most CMV-associated TCR beta chains appeared to be HLA-restricted in a later analysis, and the HLA associations seemed to be driven largely by CMV exposure. In vitro tests confirmed that a few of the cytomegalovirus-associated TCR beta chains recognize cytomegalovirus antigens. An association between a missense DCLRE1C variant and V-gene and J-gene trimming of TCR beta chains was found in a later genetic analysis and replicated in an independent cohort. Across donors, most TCR sequences were observed very rarely, whereas some public TCRs were present in many individuals. In the study, some 180 TCR beta chains were listed as associated with cytomegalovirus. Immune exposure information for the cohort was limited to CMV serostatus. A later analysis found that TCR association rates varied across HLA loci, with DRB1 alleles showing the most associated TCRs and HLA-C alleles the fewest. A further reported finding was that TCR beta sequences accurately predicted the HLA-A and HLA-B alleles for most subjects in the first cohort. The authors suggested that the approach could potentially be generalized to other disease states and immunological phenotypes. Linkage disequilibrium might explain the correlated functional status among segregating V segments, but an unknown experimental factor could not be ruled out. A later analysis reported that several top co-occurrence clusters appeared linked to parvovirus B19, influenza, CMV and Epstein-Barr virus. In a later analysis, HLA-associated TCR beta chains showed more clonal expansion and lower generation probabilities than non-associated chains that were equally common.

The cohort consisted of approximately 690 healthy bone marrow donors. At the time of sampling, all cohort members were nominally healthy, though unrecorded immune exposures were likely present. The donor tested CMV seronegative, placing the donor among the 350 to 400 seronegative members of the cohort. Each donor provided a peripheral blood sample, and peripheral blood mononuclear cells were used for TCR beta sequencing. Genomic DNA extraction from the blood cell samples was performed with the Qiagen DNeasy Blood Extraction Kit. Libraries came from the immunoSEQ multiplex PCR assay. For the multiplex PCR, a mixture combining 60 forward primers for TCR Vbeta segments and 13 reverse primers for TCR Jbeta segments was used. A multiplex PCR assay on genomic DNA amplified the CDR3 region of rearranged TCR beta genes. The Illumina HiSeq System was used to sequence the amplified TCR beta libraries as 87-base-pair reads. In the source study's methods: In a later analysis, around 80 million unique TCR beta chains were counted across the roughly 670 repertoires, and around 11 million of these chains were shared by at least two donors. A nearest-neighbor algorithm error-corrected the raw reads and collapsed the reads into unique sequences, merging closely related sequences to remove PCR and sequencing errors. CDR3 sequences were aligned to IMGT reference sequences to assign V, D and J gene segments. For a sequence to be retained, a match of at least six nucleotides to both a V gene segment and a J gene segment was required. Rearrangements were called productive when the CDR3 lacked stop codons and stayed in frame with V and J; all others were non-productive. Following IMGT convention, CDR3 was defined as the stretch from the second conserved V-encoded cysteine up to the conserved J-encoded phenylalanine. In an earlier analysis of some 550 of the donors, sequences lacking an unambiguous match to a single V gene segment were excluded. An earlier analysis of 500 to 700 of the donors classified V segments as functional when productive rearrangements were above 56.7% and as segregating when the standard deviation between donors was above 5%. A statistical classification framework was built for diagnosing cytomegalovirus status from the catalog of TCR beta chain sequences. V and J gene assignment, in a later analysis, came from comparing TCR nucleotide sequences with IMGT/GENE-DB human TR gene sequences. The TCRdist pipeline was used in a later analysis to assign CDR3 sequences and most-parsimonious VDJ recombination scenarios. In a later analysis, each TCR beta chain was defined by its CDR3 amino acid sequence together with its V-gene family, and reads lacking a unique V-gene family were excluded. As a way to deal with suspected cross-contamination and a sequencing artifact, a later analysis dropped roughly 600 nucleotide sequences that were highly shared and had low generation probability. A later analysis calculated a clonal expansion index for each public chain from normalized within-repertoire ranks of inferred template counts. Generation probabilities in a later analysis came from a VDJ recombination model fitted to out-of-frame rearrangements, and those results were checked against IGoR. A later analysis scored TCR-TCR, TCR-HLA and TCR-CMV co-occurrence with hypergeometric tests, applying a repertoire-size bias correction to TCR pairs. A later analysis estimated false discovery rates by permuting HLA or CMV assignments 20 times. A later analysis grouped co-occurring TCRs with DBSCAN, adding TCRdist sequence similarity when clustering within HLA-allele-positive subsets. Co-occurrence clustering excluded repertoires with fewer than 30,000 or more than 120,000 public chains, plus five with anomalous nucleotide sharing. TCRdb re-hosts the immuneACCESS table, in-frame sequences only. Its copies lack some clones; in the studies checked, an unresolved V gene accounts for under half of them, and the cause for the rest is not known. V and J calls and clone size are given by that table; D and trimming were obtained from the DNA. The sample table holds 150,000 to 200,000 clones, of which around 79% were seen once. In total, the top ten clones hold around 1.5% of the sample.

This clonotype originated in a woman between 45 and 65 years old in good health and CMV-seronegative. The sequencing input was PBMCs. The chain employs TRBV6-4 and TRBJ2-7; the junction holds 7 bases that match TRBD1. This receptor carries the CDR3 CASSDVATGCSYEQYF. The nucleotide sequence is given as TGTGCCAGCAGTGACGTCGCGACAGGGTGCTCCTACGAGCAGTACTTC.